The rows below give T cell receptor beta chains drawn from one sample of a study of T-cell reconstitution after alpha-beta-depleted transplantation in children. A single record per CDR3 protein comes from TCRdb applying MiXCR to the PCR reads. The sample lists 550,000 to 600,000 distinct CDR3 sequences; roughly 23% were seen once. Sequences were derived from PBMCs, mostly from graft donor cells, sampled 360 days after TCRalphabeta/CD19-depleted stem cell transplant. These receptors came from a boy under two years old who had a stem cell transplant for acute myeloid leukemia, so the T cells may come from the graft donor. The CDR3 runs from the conserved cysteine through the conserved F or W. A D gene is named only where the DNA matches it firmly. Not every row has a clone size; where given, it reads once, few, many or a size class.

V gene	J gene	D gene	clone size	CDR3 DNA	CDR3 protein
TRBV5-1	TRBJ2-1	NA	many	TGCGCCAGCAGCTTGGGGAGCCAGAGTCCCCTCCCATCGAATGAGCAGTTCTTC	CASSLGSQSPLPSNEQFF
TRBV29-1	TRBJ1-2	TRBD1	few	TGCAGCGTGTTTGGACAGGGGAACTATGGCTACACCTTC	CSVFGQGNYGYTF
TRBV12-3/TRBV12-4	TRBJ2-5	NA	many	TGTGCCAGCAGTCCTGAGGGGAGGGAGACCCAGTACTTC	CASSPEGRETQYF
TRBV4-2	TRBJ2-6	TRBD1	many	TGTGCCAGCAGCCTAGACAGGGGGGGCTCTGGGGCCAACGTCCTGACTTTC	CASSLDRGGSGANVLTF
TRBV12-3/TRBV12-4	TRBJ2-1	TRBD2	many	TGTGCCAGCAGGTTTTTAGCGGGGGGAAACAATGAGCAGTTCTTC	CASRFLAGGNNEQFF
TRBV7-9	TRBJ2-7	NA	few	TGTGCCAGCAGTGGGGGAGCTTACTACGAGCAGTACTTC	CASSGGAYYEQYF
TRBV6-6	TRBJ1-1	NA	NA	TGTGCCAGCAGTCATGGACATCGGCAAGCTTTCTTT	CASSHGHRQAFF
TRBV7-9	TRBJ1-2	TRBD1	NA	TGTGCCAGCAGCACCCGTGGACAGGGGGAGTATGGCTACACCTTC	CASSTRGQGEYGYTF
TRBV6-6	TRBJ2-1	NA	NA	TGTGCCAGCCTCGGATCCTACAATGAGCAGTTCTTC	CASLGSYNEQFF
TRBV20-1	TRBJ1-6	NA	few	TGCAGTGCTGGACTGTCTAATTCACCCCTCCACTTT	CSAGLSNSPLHF
TRBV5-6	TRBJ2-4	NA	many	TGTGCCAGCTACCTGGTGGGGGACCCATTTGGGGGCAAAAACATTCAGTACTTC	CASYLVGDPFGGKNIQYF
TRBV20-1	TRBJ2-1	TRBD2	few	TGCAGTGCGAATCCGACTAGCGGGGGGCCGTACAATGAGCAGTTCTTC	CSANPTSGGPYNEQFF
TRBV2	TRBJ2-2	TRBD1	NA	TGTGCCAGCAGATGGAGGACAGGGCCGGCCGGGGAGCTGTTTTTT	CASRWRTGPAGELFF
TRBV20-1	TRBJ2-5	TRBD2	many	TGCAGTGCTAGAGATGAAGTAGCGGGGGTCCCTGAGACCCAGTACTTC	CSARDEVAGVPETQYF
TRBV18	TRBJ2-4	NA	NA	TGTGCCAGCTCACCTTTCGGGGGCGGTGGCAAAAACATTCAGTACTTC	CASSPFGGGGKNIQYF
TRBV6-5	TRBJ2-1	NA	NA	TGTGCCAGTGTGAGCGGTGCGCAGTTCTTC	CASVSGAQFF
TRBV20-1	TRBJ2-1	NA	few	TGCAGTGCTAGAGATTTTTTGGACTCCATAGGTCACAATGAGCAGTTCTTC	CSARDFLDSIGHNEQFF
TRBV12-5	TRBJ2-7	TRBD1	NA	TGTGCTAGTGGTGGGGACAGCTCCTACGAGCAGTACTTC	CASGGDSSYEQYF
TRBV27	TRBJ2-7	NA	NA	TGTGCCAGCGGGAAGGGGCAGGCCTCCTACGAGCAGTACTTC	CASGKGQASYEQYF
TRBV12-3/TRBV12-4	TRBJ1-3	NA	many	TGTGCCAGCAGTTTGTCTGGGCGGGGAAACACCATATATTTT	CASSLSGRGNTIYF
TRBV5-8	TRBJ1-5	NA	NA	TGTGCCAGCAGCTTGGAACAAGTCTCTCTTAGCAATCAGCCCCAGCATTTT	CASSLEQVSLSNQPQHF
TRBV7-2	TRBJ2-7	TRBD2	many	TGTGCCAGCAGCTTTAGCGGGGCCACATACGAGCAGTACTTC	CASSFSGATYEQYF
TRBV28	TRBJ1-2	NA	few	TGTGCCAGCAGTTGGACGTCTGGCTACACCTTC	CASSWTSGYTF
TRBV7-9	TRBJ2-4	NA	NA	TGTGCCAGCAGCTTAGAGCCGGGTGACATTCAGTACTTC	CASSLEPGDIQYF
TRBV12-3/TRBV12-4	TRBJ2-5	NA	many	TGTGCCAGCAGCAGGGGGGGACAAGAGACCCAGTACTTC	CASSRGGQETQYF
TRBV5-2	TRBJ1-1	NA	NA	TGTGCCATGAGGCCGGGACAGGGCACCGAAGCTTTCTTT	CAMRPGQGTEAFF
TRBV11-2	TRBJ2-1	TRBD1	many	TGTGCCAGCACCGACAGGGTGGGGTACAATGAGCAGTTCTTC	CASTDRVGYNEQFF
TRBV20-1	TRBJ2-5	NA	few	TGCAGTGCTACCCGACAGCACCAAGAGACCCAGTACTTC	CSATRQHQETQYF
TRBV7-2	TRBJ2-7	NA	many	TGTGCCAGCAGTTTAGTCTACGAGCAGTACTTC	CASSLVYEQYF
TRBV5-1	TRBJ2-5	TRBD2	NA	TGCGCCAGCAGCTTGGAACTAGCGGGGGTGAAGAAAGAGACCCAGTACTTC	CASSLELAGVKKETQYF
TRBV20-1	TRBJ2-2	NA	few	TGCAGTGCTAGAGATCGACAGAACCGGGAGCTGTTTTTT	CSARDRQNRELFF
TRBV28	TRBJ2-5	NA	many	TGTGCCACCTCAAGTGAGATACAAGAGACCCAGTACTTC	CATSSEIQETQYF
TRBV20-1	TRBJ2-6	NA	few	TGCAGTGCATGGGAGACTGGGGCCAACGTCCTGACTTTC	CSAWETGANVLTF
TRBV10-3	TRBJ2-1	TRBD2	many	TGTGCCATCAGTGACCCGACGCGGGGGGATTACTACAATGAGCAGTTCTTC	CAISDPTRGDYYNEQFF
TRBV10-3	TRBJ1-2	NA	NA	TGTGCCATCAGTGACAGCTATGGCTACACCTTC	CAISDSYGYTF
TRBV25-1	TRBJ2-5	NA	many	TGTGCCAGCAGTGAACGGCCAGGGGAAGTTCAAGAGACCCAGTACTTC	CASSERPGEVQETQYF
TRBV7-9	TRBJ2-5	NA	NA	TGTGCCAGCAGCTTAGATCCAGGGAAGAGGGTGAAGACCCAGTACTTC	CASSLDPGKRVKTQYF
TRBV19	TRBJ2-3	NA	NA	TGTGCCAGTAGTATGTGGCCAGGGGGCACAGATACGCAGTATTTT	CASSMWPGGTDTQYF
TRBV10-2	TRBJ2-6	TRBD1	NA	TGCGCCAGCACTACGACAGGGTTGAGCTCTGGGGCCAACGTCCTGACTTTC	CASTTTGLSSGANVLTF
TRBV6-5	TRBJ2-3	NA	few	TGTGCCAGCAGTTATACGGCTAGCACAGATACGCAGTATTTT	CASSYTASTDTQYF
TRBV9	TRBJ1-2	NA	NA	TGTGCCAGCAGCGTAGATGGACTGGAGGGCTACACCTTC	CASSVDGLEGYTF
TRBV6-6	TRBJ2-7	NA	NA	TGTGCCAGCGCTAGTCAGTTCTACGAGCAGTACTTC	CASASQFYEQYF